This TCR beta chain was sequenced for a study of response to subunit inactivated influenza vaccine. This clonotype turned up a few times. What it binds is not known. TCRdb fed the RT-PCR reads into MiXCR, producing one record per CDR3 protein. The data show fewer than 750,000 distinct CDR3 sequences, 11% to 15% seen once. This CDR3 has 15 amino acids. V was trimmed by 6 bases and J by 1 base, leaving 15 bases between them. Study-level points and caveats: Each seasonal influenza vaccination, the authors suggested, recruits few new T cells.

Sequences were derived from PBMCs from blood, sampled approximately 12 days after vaccination. The source is a man aged 50-60 years who received an inactivated influenza vaccine. The chain recombines TRBV12-3 or TRBV12-4 with TRBJ1-1; TRBD1 is a possible D gene (6 bases). The CDR3 coding sequence is TGTGCCAGCAGGCCAGGGGCGGGGGGGAACACTGAAGCTTTCTTT. Its translation: CASRPGAGGNTEAFF.